This T cell receptor beta chain was obtained from a study of spatial heterogeneity in lung cancer. Study background: Every unique TCR and UMI combination, on average, appeared more than ten times in raw reads.

The CDR3 runs 16 residues. The germline gives CDR1 MGHRA, CDR2 YSYEKL. The V segment lost 4 bases and the J segment 3 bases; nucleotides outside the gene matches: 9. Stated time point: sample taken at primary tumor resection. The donors were 72 patients with non-small cell lung cancer that was early-stage and untreated. The study sequenced unsorted whole RNA from tumor, nontumor lung or frozen PBMC. All TCR cDNA molecules were individually tagged with a unique molecular identifier. TCRdb reprocessed the 5' RACE reads with MiXCR, giving one entry per CDR3 protein. The table lists tens of thousands of distinct CDR3 sequences, roughly an eighth of them singletons. This clonotype was seen at least ten times.

The source material was PBMCs, sampled at surgery. This receptor was taken from a male donor with early-stage non-small cell lung cancer. The genes are TRBV4-1 and TRBJ1-3; 7 nucleotides match TRBD1. This chain's CDR3 is CASSLRQGNGGNTIYF. The CDR3 DNA sequence: TGCGCCAGCAGCCTTAGACAGGGAAATGGTGGAAACACCATATATTTT.